The clone carrying this T cell receptor beta chain was observed a handful of times. Antigen specificity is unknown. A single record per CDR3 protein comes from TCRdb applying MiXCR to the 5' RACE reads. This sample has roughly 260,000 distinct CDR3 sequences, with more than 13% found just once. These data originate in a study of identical twins. General study results and limits: There is a chance that invariant MAIT and iNKT cells partially muddied zero-insertion analyses. Whereas memory repertoires showed no such difference, abundant cord blood beta clonotypes carried fewer insertions.

Trimming cost V 4 bases and J 4 bases; bases outside gene matches: 7. This CDR3 is 15 amino acids long. CDR1 and CDR2 from the germline V gene are SGHRS and YFSETQ. The clonotype comes from a woman younger than 35 in good health. Sequencing was performed on memory (CD45RO+) T cells sorted from blood. The chain employs TRBV5-1 and TRBJ2-3; TRBD2 agrees at 9 bases. CDR3 sequence (DNA): TGCGCCAGCAGCGTGCTAGCGGGGAGGGCAGATACGCAGTATTTT. Residues: CASSVLAGRADTQYF.